The next 14 T cell receptor beta chains were all read from a single sample in a study of blood T cell repertoires in COVID-19. The assay was immunoSEQ multiplex PCR, and TCRdb's table has in-frame clones only and misses some. The sample records over 200,000 clones, roughly 82% being singletons. The sample was peripheral blood. The receptors here all came from a woman aged 40 to 49 with acute or convalescent COVID-19.

This chain links TRBV7-9 with TRBJ2-3; a weak D match, TRBD1 (5 bases). Germline CDR1 is SEHNR and CDR2 is FQNEAQ (reference sequence). This CDR3 region has 14 residues. Trimming left V 3 bases short and J 5 bases short, with 12 bases between. The CDR3 nucleotides are TGTGCCAGCAGCTTCCCGACCCAGGGAGATACGCAGTATTTT. It yields the protein CASSFPTQGDTQYF.

This chain links TRBV19 with TRBJ1-4; D remains ambiguous. Germline V gene sequence: CDR1 LNHDA, CDR2 SQIVND (reference sequence). The CDR3 is 14 residues long. Trimming shortened V by 6 bases and J by 8 bases, and 16 bases separated the two germline ends. The DNA of the CDR3 is TGTGCCAGTAGCCCCCCGGGATTGGGCGAAAAACTGTTTTTT. Its protein product is CASSPPGLGEKLFF.

The rearrangement uses TRBV27 and TRBJ2-7; the match to TRBD2 covers 9 bases. Germline-derived CDR1 and CDR2 are MNHEY and SMNVEV (reference sequence). The CDR3 length is 16 residues. Unmatched junction bases numbered 13, after V lost 4 bases and J lost 6 bases. In DNA, the CDR3 is TGTGCCAGCAGTTCTCCACTGACTAGCGGTTCTCTCGAGCAGTACTTC. This sequence encodes CASSSPLTSGSLEQYF.

This clone was counted between two and nine times. CDR3 sequence reads: CASSLVEYEQYF. The CDR3 bases are TGTGCCAGCAGTTTAGTAGAATACGAGCAGTACTTC. The chain carries TRBV12-3 or TRBV12-4 and TRBJ2-7; D gene uncertain. The CDR3 extends over 12 amino acids. Trimming took off 1 base at V and 4 bases at J, with 5 bases between the two ends.

The table lists this clone with a count of one. The chain joins TRBV27 to TRBJ2-2, with D hard to call. V lost 7 bases to trimming and J lost 6 bases, with 12 bases between them. The length of the CDR3 is 13 residues. Germline assignment: CDR1 MNHEY and CDR2 SMNVEV (reference sequence). This CDR3 reads CASKLTSAGELFF. The CDR3 DNA reads TGTGCCAGCAAACTCACGAGCGCCGGGGAGCTGTTTTTT.

The J gene is TRBJ2-2, the V gene TRBV13; 11 bases are shared with TRBD2. Germline values: CDR1 PRHDT, CDR2 FYEKMQ (reference sequence). The CDR3 is 17 residues long. V was clipped by 2 bases and J by 1 base; unmatched bases: 3. The chain's CDR3 is CASSLSGLAGNTGELFF. The CDR3 nucleotides read TGTGCCAGCAGCTTATCTGGACTAGCGGGGAACACCGGGGAGCTGTTTTTT.

With respect to this clone: Other DNA sequences from this sample encode an identical CDR3 as well. The rearrangement joins TRBV9 to TRBJ1-3; D perhaps matches TRBD1 (5 bases). The CDR3 runs to 15 residues. The germline V gene has CDR1 SGDLS and CDR2 YYNGEE. The V gene lost 2 bases and the J gene lost 0 bases, with 9 bases spanning the gap. CDR3 nucleotide sequence: TGTGCCAGCAGCGTTTGGGGGGACTCTGGAAACACCATATATTTT. Residues: CASSVWGDSGNTIYF.

Here the CDR3 reads CASSAFKMNEQFF. CDR3 bases: TGTGCCAGCAGCGCGTTTAAAATGAATGAGCAGTTCTTC. The chain uses TRBV7-9 and TRBJ2-1; unclear D gene. The CDR3 runs 13 residues. Germline-derived CDR1 and CDR2 are SEHNR and FQNEAQ (reference sequence). V lost 5 bases and J lost 7, with 12 bases in between.

The chain recombines TRBV24-1 with TRBJ2-1; 8 nucleotides line up with TRBD1. This CDR3 spans 16 amino acids. CDR1 KGHDR and CDR2 SFDVKD come from the germline V gene. V was clipped by 1 base and J by 8 bases; unmatched bases: 9. CDR3 DNA: TGTGCCACCAGTGATTTTATCGGGACAGGAGGCGATGAGCAGTTCTTC. Translated, it gives CATSDFIGTGGDEQFF.

CDR3 sequence: CASSLGGTNNNEKLFF. CDR3 DNA: TGCGCCAGCAGCCTCGGGGGGACTAACAACAATGAAAAACTGTTTTTT. The V and J genes are TRBV5-1 and TRBJ1-4, with D possibly TRBD1 on 5 matching bases. The CDR3 is 16 residues long. Per the germline V gene, CDR1 is SGHRS and CDR2 is YFSETQ. V was cut by 4 bases and J by 5 bases, with 18 bases left in between.

This chain connects TRBV1 to TRBJ1-3; whether TRBD1, the table's D call, matches the DNA was not checked. TRBV1 is a pseudogene. The CDR3 runs 15 residues. CDR3 protein: CTSSQAGLKGNTIYF. In DNA, the CDR3 is TGCACCAGCAGCCAAGCAGGGTTGAAAGGAAACACCATATATTTT.

The rearrangement links TRBV7-2 to TRBJ1-3; no clear D gene. Germline values: CDR1 SGHTA, CDR2 FQGNSA. This CDR3 is built from 15 residues. Trimming took 1 base from V and 0 from J, leaving 7 bases between them. The CDR3, as DNA: TGTGCCAGCAGCTTAGTTTCGAGCTCTGGAAACACCATATATTTT. Translated: CASSLVSSSGNTIYF.

The chain recombines TRBV6-5 with TRBJ2-3; 11 nucleotides agree with TRBD2. The length of the CDR3 is 15 residues. Germline V gene sequence: CDR1 MNHEY, CDR2 SVGAGI. The V segment lost 7 bases and the J segment 4 bases; nucleotides outside the gene matches: 7. The CDR3 nucleotides read TGTGCCAGCATGGCCCTAGCGGGAGGCCCAGATACGCAGTATTTT. Amino acid sequence: CASMALAGGPDTQYF.

This chain uses TRBV12-5 with TRBJ1-1; 7 bases line up with TRBD1. Per the germline V gene, CDR1 is LGHNT and CDR2 is FRNRAP. V shed 7 bases, J shed 1 base, and the junction held 18 bases outside the gene matches. The CDR3 is 18 residues long. The CDR3 nucleotides read TGTGCTAGTGCCGAACAGGGGTCATCCAGTGGGGGGAACACTGAAGCTTTCTTT. Amino acids: CASAEQGSSSGGNTEAFF.